Following are 29 T cell receptor beta chains from one sample sequenced in a study of T cell repertoires in cytomegalovirus infection. TCRdb re-derived calls from the reads in MiXCR, one entry per CDR3 protein. The data contain around 710,000 distinct CDR3 sequences, almost 30% of them singletons. The antigens for these receptors are not known. The sample in question was cultured CD8+ T cells from PBMCs, obtained from culture after CMV antigen stimulation. Source of these receptors: a human donor in good health (CMV status not recorded). Some clones in this sample may be carry-over from other donors' samples.

This clonotype was counted many times. The J gene is TRBJ2-5, the V gene TRBV7-6; D might be TRBD1 (6 bases). CDR1 SGHVS and CDR2 FNYEAQ come from the germline V gene. V lost 1 base to trimming and J lost 3 bases, with 15 bases between them. This CDR3 spans 16 amino acids. The CDR3 DNA reads TGTGCCAGCAGCTTAGAACTTTTGGACAGAGAAGAGACCCAGTACTTC. Translated: CASSLELLDREETQYF.

The V call is TRBV10-3, the J call TRBJ2-1; D is unclear. CDR3 size: 15 residues. V dropped 0 bases and J dropped 2 bases, with 8 bases sitting between them. Looked up from germline, CDR1 is ENHRY and CDR2 is SYGVKD. The CDR3 spells CAISESRQTYNEQFF. The CDR3, as DNA: TGTGCCATCAGTGAGTCAAGGCAGACCTACAATGAGCAGTTCTTC.

This CDR3 reads CASSEDIGTGPSSYEQYV. The CDR3 DNA reads as TGTGCCAGCAGTGAAGATATCGGGACAGGCCCCAGCTCCTACGAGCAGTACGTC. The chain has TRBV6-1 and TRBJ2-7; TRBD1 aligns across 8 bases. Trimming took 1 base from V and 0 from J; bases not matched to a gene: 11. CDR3 length: 18 residues. Germline V gene lookup returns CDR1 MNHNS and CDR2 SASEGT.

This clonotype was counted a few times. This CDR3 reads CASSSQEWGDNQPQHF. The CDR3 DNA reads as TGTGCCAGCAGTTCCCAAGAGTGGGGTGACAATCAGCCCCAGCATTTT. This chain links TRBV6-2 or TRBV6-3 with TRBJ1-5, with D unresolved. The CDR3 sequence is 16 residues long. CDR1 MNHEY and CDR2 SVGEGT come from the germline V gene. Trimming removed 4 bases at V and 3 bases at J, with 16 bases between.

This chain connects TRBV7-9 to TRBJ1-2; D perhaps matches TRBD1 (5 bases). The germline V gene has CDR1 SEHNR and CDR2 FQNEAQ (reference sequence). This CDR3 contains 15 residues. Trimming left V 3 bases short and J 0 bases short, with 11 bases between. For the CDR3, the DNA is TGTGCCAGCAGCTTTGGGGACCTCCCTAACTATGGCTACACCTTC. It yields the protein CASSFGDLPNYGYTF.

This clonotype has at least ten counts. V is TRBV7-6 and J is TRBJ2-5; D might be TRBD1 or TRBD2, each matching 6 bases. V shed 0 bases and J shed 3 bases, with 17 bases lying between them. The CDR3 consists of 17 residues. Germline CDR1 SGHVS, CDR2 FNYEAQ. The CDR3 coding sequence is TGTGCCAGCAGCTTAGCGCAAACCCCAGGGGAGGAAGAGACCCAGTACTTC. Its protein product is CASSLAQTPGEEETQYF. Variable domain in full (rest from reference TRBV7-6 and TRBJ2-5): GAGVSQSPRYKVTKRGQDVALRCDPISGHVSLYWYRQALGQGPEFLTYFNYEAQQDKSGLPNDRFSAERPEGSISTLTIQRTEQRDSAMYRCASSLAQTPGEEETQYFGPGTRLLVL.

A few counts support this clonotype. The gene calls are TRBV4-2 and TRBJ2-3, with 7 bases aligning to TRBD1. J gave up 2 bases and V 0 bases, and 8 bases lay outside the gene matches. The germline V gene has CDR1 LGHNA and CDR2 YNFKEQ. This CDR3 is 17 amino acids long. The DNA of the CDR3 is TGTGCCAGCAGCCAAGATGAGGGGGACAGCTACACAGATACGCAGTATTTT. Translating it yields CASSQDEGDSYTDTQYF.

This rearrangement joins TRBV4-1 to TRBJ2-4; D is unresolved. Germline lookup yields CDR1 MGHRA and CDR2 YSYEKL. This CDR3 comprises 18 residues. Trimming stripped 1 base from V and 5 bases from J, with 21 bases between. CDR3 amino acids: CASSQGPFSDDGENIQYF. The CDR3 DNA reads as TGCGCCAGCAGCCAAGGGCCCTTCTCGGACGATGGGGAAAACATTCAGTACTTC.

The chain couples TRBV28 to TRBJ1-1, with TRBD1 identical over 9 bases. J gave up 6 bases and V 2 bases, and 10 bases lay outside the gene matches. Germline CDR1 is MDHEN and CDR2 is SYDVKM. CDR3 length: 16 residues. The CDR3 here is CASSLGGGTGLPEAFF. CDR3 sequence (DNA): TGTGCCAGCAGTTTAGGAGGCGGGACAGGGCTCCCTGAAGCTTTCTTT.

This clonotype has at least ten counts. The chain links TRBV7-8 to TRBJ2-1; D gene unclear. Trimming took off 5 bases at V and 7 bases at J, with 9 bases between the two ends. The CDR3 length is 12 residues. Germline CDR1 is SGHVS and CDR2 is FQNEAQ. The chain's CDR3 is CASSPDRNEQFF. The CDR3 nucleotides read TGTGCCAGCAGCCCCGATAGGAATGAGCAGTTCTTC. Using reference TRBV7-8 and TRBJ2-1 for the parts outside the CDR3, the full variable domain is GAGVSQSPRYKVAKRGQDVALRCDPISGHVSLFWYQQALGQGPEFLTYFQNEAQLDKSGLPSDRFFAERPEGSVSTLKIQRTQQEDSAVYLCASSPDRNEQFFGPGTRLTVL.

This clonotype was counted many times. V usage is TRBV7-8 and J usage is TRBJ2-1, with a possible D match to TRBD1 (5 bases). The germline V gene has CDR1 SGHVS and CDR2 FQNEAQ. The CDR3 covers 13 residues. V was clipped by 5 bases and J by 9 bases, with 14 bases between them. The CDR3 spells CASSLDSFIEQFF. The CDR3 DNA reads TGTGCCAGCAGCCTCGACAGTTTTATTGAGCAGTTCTTC.

This clonotype has a count of ten or more. The chain couples TRBV7-2 to TRBJ2-5; tentative D call: TRBD1 (5 bases). The CDR3 is 15 residues long. Germline V gene data show CDR1 as SGHTA and CDR2 as FQGNSA. Between the trimmed V and J ends, which lost 1 base and 2 bases, there was a span of 11 bases. The CDR3 DNA reads as TGTGCCAGCAGCTTAGTAACAGGCCCTCAAGAGACCCAGTACTTC. Residues: CASSLVTGPQETQYF. Full variable domain (missing parts from reference TRBV7-2 and TRBJ2-5): GAGVSQSPSNKVTEKGKDVELRCDPISGHTALYWYRQSLGQGLEFLIYFQGNSAPDKSGLPSDRFSAERTGGSVSTLTIQRTQQEDSAVYLCASSLVTGPQETQYFGPGTRLLVL.

About this clonotype itself: Relative to the germline gene, one junction end is altered; a read error may explain this. The chain combines TRBV7-7 with TRBJ2-1; no reliable D call. The CDR3 extends over 13 amino acids. Germline loops: CDR1 SSHAT, CDR2 FNYEAQ (reference sequence). This chain's CDR3 is CASSLSINNEQFF. For the CDR3, the DNA is TGTGCTAGCAGCCTAAGCATCAACAATGAGCAGTTCTTC.

CDR3 in DNA: TGTGCCAGCAGTTACGGGTCGGGGATGGATACGCAGTATTTT. This translates into CASSYGSGMDTQYF. The V and J genes are TRBV6-5 and TRBJ2-3; weak D call: TRBD2 (5 bases). V shed 2 bases and J shed 6 bases, with 12 bases lying between them. The CDR3 has 14 amino acids. The germline V gene has CDR1 MNHEY and CDR2 SVGAGI.

This chain uses TRBV23-1 with TRBJ1-5; 8 bases are a match to TRBD1. TRBV23-1 counts as an open reading frame of uncertain function. V was pared by 7 bases and J by 0 bases, with 14 bases of the junction left unmatched. The CDR3 loop spans 18 amino acids. This CDR3 is CASNRRGPSGNSNQPQHF. In nucleotides, the CDR3 is TGCGCCAGCAACCGCAGGGGGCCGTCGGGTAATAGCAATCAGCCCCAGCATTTT.

The chain links TRBV6-5 to TRBJ2-2, with TRBD2 as a possible D gene (6 bases). Deletions cut 4 bases from V and 2 bases from J, with 11 bases between. The CDR3 covers 15 residues. Per the germline V gene, CDR1 is MNHEY and CDR2 is SVGAGI. For the CDR3, the DNA is TGTGCCAGCAGTTTGGTGGGGGGAAACACCGGGGAGCTGTTTTTT. This codes for CASSLVGGNTGELFF.

This clonotype appeared a few times. The chain has TRBV4-1 and TRBJ2-1; no firm D call. The germline V and J ends were trimmed by 3 bases and 4 bases, with 10 bases remaining between them. From germline, CDR1 is MGHRA and CDR2 YSYEKL. The CDR3 length is 14 residues. CDR3 DNA: TGCGCCAGCAGCCAGGTGGACCGATACAATGAGCAGTTCTTC. This sequence encodes CASSQVDRYNEQFF.

The sample holds many counts of this clonotype. CDR3 residues: CASSSQGETQYF. The CDR3, as DNA: TGTGCCAGCAGCTCACAGGGGGAGACCCAGTACTTC. The chain employs TRBV7-6 and TRBJ2-5; 7 bases agree with TRBD1. V lost 4 bases, J lost 5 bases, and 1 base stayed unmatched. Germline values: CDR1 SGHVS, CDR2 FNYEAQ. The CDR3 is 12 residues long.

This clonotype turned up a few times. The chain links TRBV15 to TRBJ2-3; TRBD1 aligns across 10 bases. CDR3 length: 18 amino acids. Per the germline V gene, CDR1 is LNHNV and CDR2 is YYDKDF (reference sequence). V shed 3 bases and J 2 bases; nucleotides not matched to a gene: 11. DNA for the CDR3: TGTGCCACCAGCAGCGCAAGAGGCGGGACAGGGGCCACAGATACGCAGTATTTT. Translation gives CATSSARGGTGATDTQYF.

The V and J genes are TRBV29-1 and TRBJ1-4; D perhaps matches TRBD1 (5 bases). Germline CDR1 and CDR2: SQVTM and ANQGSEA. The CDR3 loop spans 14 amino acids. V was pared by 6 bases and J by 6 bases, with 17 bases between. DNA of the CDR3: TGCAGCGTCCACTTTCCCGGGGCCTATGAAAAACTGTTTTTT. Protein sequence: CSVHFPGAYEKLFF.

This clonotype was found a few times. V usage is TRBV4-2 and J usage is TRBJ1-5; D is unresolved. CDR1 and CDR2 from the germline V gene are LGHNA and YNFKEQ. The CDR3 sequence is 17 residues long. Trimming took 0 bases from V and 3 from J, leaving 15 bases between them. The CDR3 bases are TGTGCCAGCAGCCAAGAGGGCACCCCTAAACACAATCAGCCCCAGCATTTT. It codes for CASSQEGTPKHNQPQHF.

This clonotype was observed a handful of times. The gene calls are TRBV14 and TRBJ1-3; 8 nucleotides line up with TRBD1. This CDR3 has 18 amino acids. Per the germline V gene, CDR1 is SGHDN and CDR2 is FVKESK. The V and J ends lost 0 bases and 0 bases, in that order; junction bases with no gene match: 7. The chain's CDR3 is CASSQEPWTGTSGNTIYF. CDR3 DNA sequence: TGTGCCAGCAGCCAAGAGCCCTGGACAGGGACCTCTGGAAACACCATATATTTT.

This clonotype came up many times. J is TRBJ2-7 and V is TRBV20-1; 7 bases map to TRBD1. CDR3 length equals 13 residues. Germline-derived CDR1 and CDR2 are DFQATT and SNEGSKA (reference sequence). The junction had 7 bases not matched to a gene; V was cut back by 6 bases and J by 2 bases. The CDR3 sequence is CSATGQQTYEQYF. CDR3 nucleotide sequence: TGCAGTGCAACGGGACAGCAAACCTACGAGCAGTACTTC.

This clonotype was counted ten times or more. V and J are TRBV7-2 and TRBJ1-1, with D possibly TRBD1 on 6 matching bases. The V end lost 8 bases, the J end lost 0 bases, and 16 bases lay between the germline ends. The CDR3 consists of 15 residues. Germline loops: CDR1 SGHTA, CDR2 FQGNSA. The CDR3 DNA reads as TGTGCCAGCCTTGGAAAACAGGGCCTGAACACTGAAGCTTTCTTT. It translates to CASLGKQGLNTEAFF. Supplemented by reference TRBV7-2 and TRBJ1-1, the full variable domain reads GAGVSQSPSNKVTEKGKDVELRCDPISGHTALYWYRQSLGQGLEFLIYFQGNSAPDKSGLPSDRFSAERTGGSVSTLTIQRTQQEDSAVYLCASLGKQGLNTEAFFGQGTRLTVV.

This clonotype was detected only a few times. The chain joins TRBV19 to TRBJ1-5; D not certain. V was cut by 2 bases and J by 1 base, with 0 bases left in between. The V gene's germline CDR1 is LNHDA and CDR2 SQIVND (reference sequence). The CDR3 is made up of 12 amino acids. The CDR3 DNA is TGTGCCAGTAGTATAAGCAATCAGCCCCAGCATTTT. Translating it yields CASSISNQPQHF. Full variable domain (remainder filled in from reference TRBV19 and TRBJ1-5): DGGITQSPKYLFRKEGQNVTLSCEQNLNHDAMYWYRQDPGQGLRLIYYSQIVNDFQKGDIAEGYSVSREKKESFPLTVTSAQKNPTAFYLCASSISNQPQHFGDGTRLSIL.

The sample holds a few counts of this clonotype. The rearrangement links TRBV12-5 to TRBJ2-1, with 12 positions matching TRBD2. The CDR3 has 15 amino acids. Unmatched junction bases numbered 4, after V lost 6 bases and J lost 4 bases. The germline CDR1 and CDR2 sequences are LGHNT and FRNRAP. The CDR3 DNA reads as TGTGCTAGTGGACCAGGACTAGCGGGGTACAATGAGCAGTTCTTC. Encoded protein: CASGPGLAGYNEQFF.

This clonotype turned up a few times. The V gene is TRBV6-2 or TRBV6-3, the J gene TRBJ1-2; D possibly corresponds to TRBD1 (5 bases). The length of the CDR3 is 15 residues. Trimming cost V 0 bases and J 8 bases, with 16 bases left between them. CDR1 and CDR2 (germline): MNHEY, SVGEGT. CDR3 residues: CASSYSPGAWGGYTF. The CDR3 nucleotides read TGTGCCAGCAGTTACTCGCCCGGGGCGTGGGGAGGCTACACCTTC.

The chain employs TRBV6-6 and TRBJ1-5; TRBD1 matches 7 bases. The CDR3 sequence is 16 residues long. CDR1 MNHNY and CDR2 SVGAGI come from the germline V gene (reference sequence). V was pared by 2 bases and J by 6 bases, with 10 bases of the junction left unmatched. CDR3 amino acids: CASSYPPAGGGQPQHF. In DNA, the CDR3 is TGTGCCAGCAGTTACCCCCCCGCAGGGGGAGGTCAGCCCCAGCATTTT.

The chain carries TRBV2 and TRBJ2-1, with D possibly being TRBD2 (5 bases). Trimming cost V 7 bases and J 4 bases, with 20 bases left between them. The CDR3 totals 16 residues. Germline CDR1 and CDR2: SNHLY and FYNNEI. The CDR3 coding sequence is TGTGCCAGCACCCCCTTAGAGGGAAAGGAGTACAATGAGCAGTTCTTC. Its translation: CASTPLEGKEYNEQFF.